The clone carrying this T cell receptor beta chain was counted a single time. The data originate from a study of blood T cell repertoires in COVID-19. V was clipped by 5 bases and J by 6 bases; unmatched bases: 8. This CDR3 is 14 amino acids long. Germline V gene data show CDR1 as ENHRY and CDR2 as SYGVKD. The table came from immunoSEQ multiplex PCR; TCRdb's copy has only in-frame clones and leaves some out. The repertoire holds over 150,000 clones, with over 60% as singletons. The clonotype was recovered from a woman over 75 with acute or convalescent COVID-19. The chain joins TRBV10-3 to TRBJ2-3; 7 nucleotides agree with TRBD2. The specimen sequenced was peripheral blood. This CDR3 is CAISSSGRGDTQYF. CDR3 coding DNA: TGTGCCATCAGTTCTAGCGGTCGCGGGGATACGCAGTATTTT.